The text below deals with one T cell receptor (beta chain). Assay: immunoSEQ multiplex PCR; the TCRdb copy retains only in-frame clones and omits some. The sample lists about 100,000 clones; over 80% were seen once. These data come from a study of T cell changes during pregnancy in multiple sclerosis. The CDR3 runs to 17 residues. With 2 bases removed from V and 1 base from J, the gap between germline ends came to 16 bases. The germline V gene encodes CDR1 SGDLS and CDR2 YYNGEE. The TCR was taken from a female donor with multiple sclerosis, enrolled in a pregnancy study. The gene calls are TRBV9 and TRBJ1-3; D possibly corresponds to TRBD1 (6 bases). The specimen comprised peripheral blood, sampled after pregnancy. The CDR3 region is CASSVKDSPASGNTIYF. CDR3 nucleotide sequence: TGTGCCAGCAGCGTCAAGGACAGTCCTGCGTCTGGAAACACCATATATTTT.